This T cell receptor beta chain appears in the sequencing data of a study of T cells in Graves' hyperthyroidism and ophthalmopathy. Study results and caveats: Blood samples included most of the expanded thyroid clonotypes exceeding 0.001. Patients with ophthalmopathy were separated from those with stable hyperthyroidism by a 13 V-J model.

Diagnosing involved the use of clinical symptoms, serum thyroxine and TRAb, thyroid ultrasound and orbital computed tomography. This clonotype was recorded at least ten times. The antigen remains undetermined. TCR beta CDR3 sequences were amplified from RNA transcripts. The TCR CDR3 was amplified in a first-round RT-PCR using the HTBI primer set. TCRdb called the multiplex PCR reads again in MiXCR, with one record for every CDR3 protein. The table has about 530,000 distinct CDR3 sequences, more than 15% seen once; the top ten hold 15% to 20%. The germline gives CDR1 LGHDT, CDR2 YNNKEL (reference sequence). Trimming left V 2 bases short and J 0 bases short, with 7 bases between. The CDR3 has 14 residues.

This chain uses TRBV3-1 with TRBJ2-5; D is unclear. The sample consisted of blood. This TCR was recovered from a woman aged 18-30 years with Graves' ophthalmopathy. The CDR3 region has the DNA TGTGCCAGCAGCCAAACCCAGTACCAAGAGACCCAGTACTTC. Its protein is CASSQTQYQETQYF.